The next 27 T cell receptor beta chains were all read from a single sample in a study of cytomegalovirus exposure and HLA in healthy donors. The assay was immunoSEQ multiplex PCR, and TCRdb's table has in-frame clones only and misses some. The profile shows around 74,000 clones, around four fifths of them singletons. Sequencing was performed on PBMCs. These receptors were collected from a man in his thirties or forties in good health and CMV-seronegative.

The rearrangement uses TRBV7-9 and TRBJ1-4; 7 positions match TRBD1. The junction had 9 bases not matched to a gene; V was cut back by 7 bases and J by 7 bases. The V gene's germline CDR1 is SEHNR and CDR2 FQNEAQ (reference sequence). The CDR3 spans 14 residues. CDR3 amino acids: CASNRVRDSEKLFF. The CDR3 bases are TGTGCCAGCAACCGAGTCCGGGACAGTGAAAAACTGTTTTTT.

V is TRBV6-5 and J is TRBJ2-7; TRBD1 might be the D (5 bases). Trimming cost V 0 bases and J 3 bases, with 9 bases left between them. The CDR3 is 14 residues long. The germline V gene encodes CDR1 MNHEY and CDR2 SVGAGI. Written as DNA, the CDR3 is TGTGCCAGCAGTTACTCTGACAGAGTCTACGAGCAGTACTTC. Translating it yields CASSYSDRVYEQYF.

This rearrangement joins TRBV5-8 to TRBJ2-2; TRBD2 agrees at 7 bases. Trimming removed 5 bases from V and 1 base from J; junction bases left unmatched: 8. The CDR3 spans 16 residues. Germline V gene data show CDR1 as SGHTS and CDR2 as YDEGEE. The CDR3 DNA sequence: TGTGCCAGCAGAGGGCGGCGGGGGAAGAACACCGGGGAGCTGTTTTTT. This codes for CASRGRRGKNTGELFF.

The chain has TRBV29-1 and TRBJ1-1, with D possibly being TRBD1 (6 bases). The CDR3 spans 13 residues. The germline V gene has CDR1 SQVTM and CDR2 ANQGSEA. The V and J ends lost 6 bases and 1 base respectively, with 12 bases between them. The CDR3: CSVEGHENTEAFF. The CDR3 DNA is TGCAGCGTAGAGGGACACGAGAACACTGAAGCTTTCTTT.

This clone was recorded once. This rearrangement joins TRBV28 to TRBJ2-2; possible D gene TRBD1, 6 bases. The V end was cut by 6 bases, the J end by 7 bases, with 9 bases between. This CDR3 is 12 amino acids long. Per the germline V gene, CDR1 is MDHEN and CDR2 is SYDVKM. The CDR3 here is CASSRTVGELFF. The CDR3 DNA reads TGTGCCAGCAGCCGGACAGTCGGGGAGCTGTTTTTT.

This chain uses TRBV29-1 with TRBJ2-3; 15 nucleotides match TRBD2. The CDR3 is made up of 14 amino acids. The trim removed 7 bases at V and 7 bases at J, leaving 6 bases unmatched. Germline V gene lookup returns CDR1 SQVTM and CDR2 ANQGSEA. CDR3 nucleotide sequence: TGCAGCGAGATGGGACTAGCGGGGGGCAATACGCAGTATTTT. This gives the protein CSEMGLAGGNTQYF.

This rearrangement joins TRBV5-4 to TRBJ2-2; TRBD2 might be the D (5 bases). The CDR3 contains 12 residues. The V gene's germline CDR1 is SGHNT and CDR2 YYREEE (reference sequence). Trimming left V 7 bases short and J 7 bases short, with 11 bases between. In DNA form, the CDR3 reads TGTGCCAGCGGCGAGGGAGTCGGGGAGCTGTTTTTT. It yields the protein CASGEGVGELFF.

The CDR3, as DNA: TGTGCCAGCAGGCGGGACAGGGACTTTTGGAGCAATCAGCCCCAGCATTTT. Translated: CASRRDRDFWSNQPQHF. This chain links TRBV28 with TRBJ1-5, with TRBD1 matching over 9 bases. CDR1 and CDR2 from the germline V gene are MDHEN and SYDVKM. V lost 6 bases to trimming and J lost 1 base; unmatched junction nucleotides: 10. CDR3 length equals 17 residues.

This chain joins TRBV7-9 and TRBJ1-2; possible D gene TRBD1, 6 bases. The V gene lost 5 bases and the J gene lost 5 bases, with 21 bases spanning the gap. CDR3 length: 16 residues. Germline V gene data show CDR1 as SEHNR and CDR2 as FQNEAQ (reference sequence). CDR3 bases: TGTGCCAGCAGCCCCGTCTATAGGGGGTCCAGATATGGCTACACCTTC. This encodes CASSPVYRGSRYGYTF.

This clone was observed many times. The chain combines TRBV6-5 with TRBJ1-4; 7 bases line up with TRBD1. V trimming: 8 bases; J trimming: 3 bases; junction bases outside the gene matches: 6. Per the germline V gene, CDR1 is MNHEY and CDR2 is SVGAGI. The CDR3 contains 14 residues. CDR3 nucleotide sequence: TGTGCCAGCTCGCGGCAGGGGGCTAATGAAAAACTGTTTTTT. Translation gives CASSRQGANEKLFF.

The chain joins TRBV5-1 to TRBJ2-3, with 13 bases fitting TRBD2. Trimming took 1 base from V and 11 from J; bases not matched to a gene: 13. This CDR3 region has 17 residues. Germline CDR1 is SGHRS and CDR2 is YFSETQ. Here the CDR3 reads CASSLRTSGSGPLVQYF. DNA for the CDR3: TGCGCCAGCAGCTTGAGGACTAGCGGGAGCGGTCCTTTAGTGCAGTATTTT.

J is TRBJ2-1 and V is TRBV7-6, with D unresolved. This CDR3 comprises 13 residues. Germline V CDR1 and CDR2: SGHVS, FNYEAQ. V was shortened by 0 bases and J by 5 bases, with 5 bases between the two germline ends. The CDR3 protein is CASSLARDNEQFF. The CDR3 coding sequence is TGTGCCAGCAGCTTAGCTCGTGACAATGAGCAGTTCTTC.

The table lists this clone with a few counts. This rearrangement joins TRBV6-1 to TRBJ1-2, with 9 positions matching TRBD1. The germline gives CDR1 MNHNS, CDR2 SASEGT. The trim removed 6 bases at V and 1 base at J, leaving 6 bases unmatched. The CDR3 consists of 15 residues. The CDR3 is CASRAPGQGNYGYTF. The CDR3 DNA reads as TGTGCCAGCAGAGCACCGGGACAGGGTAACTATGGCTACACCTTC.

The chain combines TRBV6-6 with TRBJ2-1; no firm D call. V was pared by 5 bases and J by 9 bases, with 11 bases between. The CDR3 length is 12 residues. The germline V gene has CDR1 MNHNY and CDR2 SVGAGI (reference sequence). The CDR3 is CASSRVPPEQFF. CDR3 nucleotides: TGTGCCAGCAGTCGGGTCCCCCCTGAGCAGTTCTTC.

The gene calls are TRBV7-9 and TRBJ2-1; D is perhaps TRBD2 (5 bases). The CDR3 runs to 18 residues. The V gene lost 2 bases and the J gene lost 0 bases, with 17 bases spanning the gap. Looked up from germline, CDR1 is SEHNR and CDR2 is FQNEAQ (reference sequence). This CDR3 is CASSLLGSGRSSYNEQFF. DNA for the CDR3: TGTGCCAGCAGCTTATTAGGATCGGGAAGGAGCTCCTACAATGAGCAGTTCTTC.

The table lists this clone with a count of one. The V gene is TRBV29-1, the J gene TRBJ1-1; D remains ambiguous. V was cut by 1 base and J by 0 bases, with 6 bases left in between. The CDR3 spans 13 residues. CDR1 is SQVTM and CDR2 is ANQGSEA in the germline V gene. The CDR3 coding sequence is TGCAGCGTTGAAGCTTATATGAACACTGAAGCTTTCTTT. It encodes CSVEAYMNTEAFF. The full variable domain, completed using reference TRBV29-1 and TRBJ1-1, is SAVISQKPSRDICQRGTSLTIQCQVDSQVTMMFWYRQQPGQSLTLIATANQGSEATYESGFVIDKFPISRPNLTFSTLTVSNMSPEDSSIYLCSVEAYMNTEAFFGQGTRLTVV.

The chain is built from TRBV6-5 and TRBJ2-1; 13 bases match TRBD2. Germline CDR1 reads MNHEY; CDR2 reads SVGAGI. V shed 5 bases, J shed 6 bases, and the junction held 4 bases outside the gene matches. The CDR3 consists of 15 residues. The CDR3 here is CASSTTSGRGNEQFF. The CDR3 region has the DNA TGTGCCAGCAGTACAACTAGCGGGAGGGGCAATGAGCAGTTCTTC.

V usage is TRBV5-1 and J usage is TRBJ1-1; the match to TRBD1 covers 9 bases. CDR1 is SGHRS and CDR2 is YFSETQ in the germline V gene. This CDR3 is 15 amino acids long. The J segment lost 5 bases and the V segment lost 3 bases, leaving 8 bases of the junction unmatched. CDR3 amino acids: CASSSLQGAGTEAFF. The CDR3 bases are TGCGCCAGCAGCTCCCTACAGGGGGCTGGGACTGAAGCTTTCTTT. The variable domain in full, completed from reference TRBV5-1 and TRBJ1-1, reads KAGVTQTPRYLIKTRGQQVTLSCSPISGHRSVSWYQQTPGQGLQFLFEYFSETQRNKGNFPGRFSGRQFSNSRSEMNVSTLELGDSALYLCASSSLQGAGTEAFFGQGTRLTVV.

The chain links TRBV4-2 to TRBJ1-6; D remains ambiguous. The V end lost 0 bases, the J end lost 8 bases, and 14 bases lay between the germline ends. The germline V gene has CDR1 LGHNA and CDR2 YNFKEQ. The CDR3 length is 16 residues. The CDR3 is CASSQDLYGSDSPLHF. The CDR3 DNA reads as TGTGCCAGCAGCCAAGATCTTTACGGGTCTGATTCACCCCTCCACTTT.

A remark on this clone: Sequence at one end of the junction differs from germline and may be a read error. The chain couples TRBV5-1 to TRBJ2-2; a weak D match, TRBD1 (5 bases). Germline V lookup: CDR1 SGHRS, CDR2 YFSETQ. There are 19 residues in the CDR3. CDR3 loop: CASRLATLRTLKNTGELFF. Written as DNA, the CDR3 is TGCGCCAGCAGGTTGGCGACCCTGAGGACATTAAAGAACACCGGGGAGCTGTTTTTT.

The V gene is TRBV9, the J gene TRBJ2-3, with D perhaps TRBD2 (7 bases). Trimming took 6 bases from V and 4 from J, leaving 21 bases between them. The CDR3 consists of 16 residues. CDR1 and CDR2 from the germline V gene are SGDLS and YYNGEE. DNA of the CDR3: TGTGCCAGCACCTACAGAGGGGGGGAAGGGGCAGATACGCAGTATTTT. Its protein product is CASTYRGGEGADTQYF.

The chain couples TRBV27 to TRBJ2-5; TRBD1 matches 8 bases. TRBJ2-7 explains the end of the DNA better; the J call may be wrong. The germline V gene encodes CDR1 MNHEY and CDR2 SMNVEV (reference sequence). This CDR3 comprises 16 residues. The CDR3 protein is CASSIQGAGGFYEQYF. CDR3 DNA: TGTGCCAGCAGTATCCAGGGGGCAGGGGGTTTTTACGAGCAGTACTTC.

V usage is TRBV7-3 and J usage is TRBJ2-2, with D perhaps matching TRBD2 (6 bases). There are 15 residues in the CDR3. V was pared by 1 base and J by 7 bases, with 13 bases between. CDR1 is SGHTA and CDR2 is FQGTGA in the germline V gene. This chain's CDR3 is CASSLMGGQNGELFF. The CDR3 nucleotides read TGTGCCAGCAGCTTAATGGGAGGTCAAAACGGGGAGCTGTTTTTT.

The V and J genes are TRBV4-2 and TRBJ1-2, with 7 bases matching TRBD1. The CDR3 has 14 residues. Unmatched junction bases numbered 6, after V lost 0 bases and J lost 8 bases. Germline loops: CDR1 LGHNA, CDR2 YNFKEQ. The CDR3 is CASSQDQGEWGYTF. DNA of the CDR3: TGTGCCAGCAGCCAAGACCAGGGGGAGTGGGGCTACACCTTC.

V and J are TRBV27 and TRBJ2-5, with 9 bases matching TRBD1. V lost 3 bases, J lost 4 bases, and 3 bases stayed unmatched. The germline V gene encodes CDR1 MNHEY and CDR2 SMNVEV (reference sequence). CDR3 length: 14 amino acids. DNA for the CDR3: TGTGCCAGCAGTTTCCAGGACAGGGGAGAGACCCAGTACTTC. Protein product: CASSFQDRGETQYF.

This clone was counted only a few times. CDR3 coding DNA: TGTGCCAGCAGGTCGGGGAGGGAGACAGATACGCAGTATTTT. As protein: CASRSGRETDTQYF. V usage is TRBV28 and J usage is TRBJ2-3; 7 bases are a match to TRBD2. The CDR3 has 14 residues. Germline CDR1 and CDR2: MDHEN and SYDVKM. V was clipped by 6 bases and J by 3 bases; unmatched bases: 6. The full variable domain, with the rest looked up from reference TRBV28 and TRBJ2-3, is DVKVTQSSRYLVKRTGEKVFLECVQDMDHENMFWYRQDPGLGLRLIYFSYDVKMKEKGDIPEGYSVSREKKERFSLILESASTNQTSMYLCASRSGRETDTQYFGPGTRLTVL.

This chain joins TRBV9 and TRBJ2-2; 8 nucleotides line up with TRBD1. V trimming: 4 bases; J trimming: 5 bases; junction bases outside the gene matches: 7. Germline CDR1 SGDLS, CDR2 YYNGEE. CDR3 size: 15 residues. CDR3 residues: CASSKAQGGTGELFF. CDR3 bases: TGTGCCAGCAGCAAAGCACAGGGGGGAACCGGGGAGCTGTTTTTT.